This T cell receptor (beta chain) came from a study of shared clonotypes between healthy human individuals. General study findings and limits: Sampling used blood alone; tissue repertoires probably differ.

Authors' methods: Junction-only immunoSEQ data arrived without quality scores, meaning filtering differed. The table came from immunoSEQ multiplex PCR; TCRdb's copy has only in-frame clones and leaves some out. The V and J calls and clone size were taken over from that table, and D and trimming were inferred from the DNA. The table lists 300,000 to 400,000 clones, 70% to 75% of them singletons, with more than 9% in the top ten. The CDR3 contains 15 residues. Unmatched junction bases numbered 10, after V lost 5 bases and J lost 3 bases. Germline lookup yields CDR1 MDHEN and CDR2 SYDVKM. Notes on this clone: The antigen is undetermined.

This clonotype was obtained from a man aged 25-45 years in good health. The sequencing input was memory CD4+ T cells sorted from blood. The subset is: CD45RA-negative fraction. This chain joins TRBV28 and TRBJ2-7; TRBD2 agrees at 7 bases. The CDR3 spells CASSPRRGEGYEQYF. The CDR3 coding sequence is TGTGCCAGCAGTCCACGACGAGGGGAGGGCTACGAGCAGTACTTC.